This paragraph reports one T cell receptor (beta chain). This CDR3 contains 18 residues. Trimming took 6 bases from V and 0 from J; bases not matched to a gene: 13. Germline loops: CDR1 KGHSH, CDR2 LQKENI. This sample is drawn from a study of blood T cell repertoires in COVID-19. The method was immunoSEQ multiplex PCR; TCRdb's version includes in-frame clones alone and lacks a portion of them. The sample holds 90,000 to 120,000 clones; roughly four fifths are singletons and the top ten take approximately 3.4%. The chain employs TRBV18 and TRBJ2-7; 11 bases align to TRBD2. This clonotype was obtained from a woman older than 75 with active or convalescent COVID-19. The sample taken for sequencing was peripheral blood. As DNA, the CDR3 is TGTGCCAGCTCGCCCTACCCGGGACTAGCGGTAAGCTCCTACGAGCAGTACTTC. It yields the protein CASSPYPGLAVSSYEQYF.